These T cell receptor beta chains were read from a single sample in a study of immune evolution from preneoplasia to lung adenocarcinoma. Profiling relied on immunoSEQ multiplex PCR, and the TCRdb table lists in-frame clones only, not all of them. The sample shows approximately 4,800 clones, more than 70% of them seen only once. Material: FFPE lung adenocarcinoma in situ tissue. These receptors all come from an older person with lung adenocarcinoma. Both conserved end residues are part of each CDR3. The order of the fields is J gene, D gene, V gene, clone size, CDR3 DNA, CDR3 protein. A D gene is named only where the DNA matches it firmly. The listing skips clone size in some rows; elsewhere it reads once, few, many or a size class.

>TRBJ1-5|TRBD1|TRBV18|.
TGTGCCAGCTCACCAGTGGACAGGGGGCGCACCCAGCATTTT
CASSPVDRGRTQHF
>TRBJ2-7|TRBD2|TRBV30|few
TGTGCCTGGAGGGAGCTAGCGGGAGGTCGTGAGCAGTACTTC
CAWRELAGGREQYF
>TRBJ2-2|.|TRBV12-5|.
TGTGCTAGTGGTTTCGACAGAGGGGGTCCCGGGGAGCTGTTTTTT
CASGFDRGGPGELFF
>TRBJ1-1|.|TRBV7-9|.
TGTGCCAGCAGCCGGAGGAACACTGAAGCTTTCTTT
CASSRRNTEAFF
>TRBJ1-1|TRBD1|TRBV6-5|.
TGTGCCAGCAGTTACGACAGGGATTTGGCTGAAGCTTTCTTT
CASSYDRDLAEAFF
>TRBJ2-7|.|TRBV9|.
TGTGCCAGCAGCGTTGGGACCTGGGCCTACGAGCAGTACTTC
CASSVGTWAYEQYF
>TRBJ2-5|.|TRBV14|.
TGTGCCAGCAGCCATTTCCAGGGGCGCAGCGCCGAGACCCAAGAGACCCAGTACTTC
CASSHFQGRSAETQETQYF
>TRBJ1-2|.|TRBV5-1|.
TGCGCCAGTTCGGTCCGGGCCGAGAGCTATGGCTACACCTTC
CASSVRAESYGYTF
>TRBJ1-4|.|TRBV2|.
TGTGCCAGCAGTGGGGACTTATTATCGTTTTTT
CASSGDLLSFF
>TRBJ2-2|.|TRBV7-9|once
TGTGCCAGCAGCTTAACTCGGCCCTTAATGAGGAACACCGGGGAGCTGTTTTTT
CASSLTRPLMRNTGELFF
>TRBJ2-7|.|TRBV5-6|.
TGTGCCAGCAGCAGAGGACCTGAGCAGTACTTC
CASSRGPEQYF
>TRBJ2-7|TRBD1|TRBV5-1|.
TGCGCCAGCAGCCCCGGGACAGGGTATGTGAGCGAGCAGTACTTC
CASSPGTGYVSEQYF
>TRBJ1-2|.|TRBV6-5|.
TGTGCCAGTCATTCCCACTATGGCTACACCTTC
CASHSHYGYTF
>TRBJ2-3|.|TRBV19|.
TGTGCCAGTAGTTCCCTGACTCTGCGAGATACGCAGTATTTT
CASSSLTLRDTQYF
>TRBJ1-1|.|TRBV19|.
TGTGCCAGTAGTATAGTCCCATGGGGCACTGAAGCTTTCTTT
CASSIVPWGTEAFF
>TRBJ2-7|.|TRBV5-4|.
TGTGCCAGCAGCTTCGATTCGTACGAGCAGTACTTC
CASSFDSYEQYF
>TRBJ2-1|.|TRBV18|.
TGTGCCAGCTCGCCCTACTCTGAGCAGTTCTTC
CASSPYSEQFF
>TRBJ2-3|.|TRBV13|.
TGTGCCAGCAGCGTTAATTCCAGGCGTGGGGATACGCAGTATTTT
CASSVNSRRGDTQYF
>TRBJ1-3|.|TRBV18|.
TGTGCCAGCTCACCACCGGGGAGCTCTGGAAACACCATATATTTT
CASSPPGSSGNTIYF
>TRBJ2-1|.|TRBV19|.
TGTGCCAGTAGTATACCAGGTTTTGACGATGAGCAGTTCTTC
CASSIPGFDDEQFF
>TRBJ2-1|.|TRBV30|.
TGTGCCTGGGCCGGGACATTATACAATGAGCAGTTCTTC
CAWAGTLYNEQFF
>TRBJ2-1|.|TRBV7-3|once
TGTGCCAGCAGCTCGGAATCCTGGGATGAGCAGTTCTTC
CASSSESWDEQFF
>TRBJ1-1|.|TRBV11-2|.
TGTGCCAGCAGCAAGGGACGAGGCAACACTGAAGCTTTCTTT
CASSKGRGNTEAFF
>TRBJ2-7|.|TRBV28|.
TGTGCCAGCAGTCTTACTAGGGACTCCTACTACGAGCAGTACTTC
CASSLTRDSYYEQYF
>TRBJ1-5|.|TRBV10-3|.
TGTGCCATCAGTGAGGCGACAGGAGGCAATCAACCCCAGCATTTT
CAISEATGGNQPQHF
>TRBJ1-5|.|TRBV15|.
TGTGCCACCAGCCCGACTGGAAGGGAGCCCCAGCATTTT
CATSPTGREPQHF
>TRBJ2-7|.|TRBV11-2|.
TGTGCCAGCAGCTTAGGGGTCAGCGGATACGAGCAGTACTTC
CASSLGVSGYEQYF
>TRBJ2-3|.|TRBV27|.
TGTGCCAGTCAAGACGGGGGACGCACAGATACGCAGTATTTT
CASQDGGRTDTQYF
>TRBJ2-3|.|TRBV7-2|.
TGTGCCAGCAGCTTAGGGGGGGCTAATACGCAGTATTTT
CASSLGGANTQYF
>TRBJ1-1|.|TRBV7-3|.
TGTGCCAGCAGCTTACAGGCCAACACTGAAGCTTTCTTT
CASSLQANTEAFF
>TRBJ1-1|TRBD1|TRBV27|few
TGTGCCAGCAGTGGGACAGGGTACACTGAAGCTTTCTTT
CASSGTGYTEAFF
>TRBJ1-2|.|TRBV6-4|.
TGTGCCAGCAGTGTTGGGGGAAGCTATGGCTACACCTTC
CASSVGGSYGYTF
>TRBJ1-5|.|TRBV5-1|few
TGCGCCAGCAGCCCGACCCTTGGGGGCGCTCAGCCCCAGCATTTT
CASSPTLGGAQPQHF
>TRBJ2-2|TRBD2|TRBV5-4|few
TGTGCCAGCAGCTCTCAGAGTAGCGGGGTGCCCGGGGAGCTGTTTTTT
CASSSQSSGVPGELFF
>TRBJ2-1|.|TRBV27|.
TGTGCCAGCAGTTTACGGGCGGGACAATGGGCCTACAATGAGCAGTTCTTC
CASSLRAGQWAYNEQFF
>TRBJ2-5|TRBD1|TRBV7-6|.
TGTGCCAGCAGCTCCCGTGCCGGGACAGGGGGCCGAGAGACCCAGTACTTC
CASSSRAGTGGRETQYF
>TRBJ1-4|TRBD1|TRBV7-6|.
TGTGCCAGCAGAGCCACAGGGGTCCAAAAACTGTTTTTT
CASRATGVQKLFF
>TRBJ1-1|.|TRBV6-5|.
TGTGCCAGCAGTTTTGACAGGAACACTGAAGCTTTCTTT
CASSFDRNTEAFF
>TRBJ2-2|.|TRBV5-6|.
TGTGCCGGGGCCGAGGGCCATACCGGGGAGCTGTTTTTT
CAGAEGHTGELFF